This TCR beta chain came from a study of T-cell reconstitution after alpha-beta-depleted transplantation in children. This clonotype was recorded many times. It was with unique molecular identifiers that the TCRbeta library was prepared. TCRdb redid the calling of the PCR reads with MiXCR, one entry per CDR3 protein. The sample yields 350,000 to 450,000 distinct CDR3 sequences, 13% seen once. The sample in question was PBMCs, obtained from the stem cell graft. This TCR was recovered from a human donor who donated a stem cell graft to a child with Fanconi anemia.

The CDR3: CASSLAPGTGALEAFF. Here the CDR3 DNA reads TGCGCCAGCAGCTTGGCCCCTGGGACAGGGGCTCTTGAAGCTTTCTTT. The chain has TRBV5-1 and TRBJ1-1; 10 nucleotides line up with TRBD1. The CDR3 consists of 16 residues. Germline lookup yields CDR1 SGHRS and CDR2 YFSETQ. J gave up 7 bases and V 0 bases, and 9 bases lay outside the gene matches.